The 20 T cell receptor beta chains below were found in one sample sequenced in a study of T cell repertoires in cytomegalovirus infection. These receptors' targets are unknown. Using its own MiXCR run on the reads, TCRdb lists one record per CDR3 protein. In the table there are around 750,000 distinct CDR3 sequences, less than 35% of which are singletons. The material was cultured CD8+ T cells from PBMCs, obtained from culture after CMV antigen stimulation. Receptors originate from a human donor in good health (CMV status not recorded). Some clones in this sample may be carry-over from other donors' samples.

There are a few counts of this clonotype. V gene TRBV4-1 combines with J gene TRBJ2-5, with 12 bases lining up with TRBD2. The V and J ends lost 2 bases and 3 bases, in that order; junction bases with no gene match: 1. The germline CDR1 and CDR2 sequences are MGHRA and YSYEKL. The CDR3 extends over 15 amino acids. CDR3 in DNA: TGCGCCAGCAGCCAACTAGCGGGGGGGGAAGAGACCCAGTACTTC. This codes for CASSQLAGGEETQYF.

The chain couples TRBV27 to TRBJ1-2; possibly TRBD1 for D (6 bases). CDR1 is MNHEY and CDR2 is SMNVEV in the germline V gene (reference sequence). V gave up 2 bases and J gave up 4 bases, with 20 bases separating them. The CDR3 consists of 17 residues. DNA for the CDR3: TGTGCCAGCAGTTTAACCCCCAACTCAGACAGGCTCTATGGCTACACCTTC. Amino acids: CASSLTPNSDRLYGYTF.

A word on this clonotype: Sequence at one end of the junction differs from germline and may be a read error. The chain recombines TRBV4-1 with TRBJ1-5, with 8 bases fitting TRBD1. The CDR3 is made up of 16 amino acids. Germline lookup yields CDR1 MGHRA and CDR2 YSYEKL. CDR3 amino acids: CASSQGTGTSNQPQHF. The CDR3 DNA sequence: TGTGCCAGCAGCCAAGGGACAGGCACTAGCAATCAGCCCCAGCATTTT.

Comments on this clonotype: A read error may account for a junction end that differs from germline. The V gene is TRBV12-3 or TRBV12-4, the J gene TRBJ2-1; 12 bases map to TRBD2. This CDR3 has 16 amino acids. Here the CDR3 DNA reads TGTGCCAGCAGTTTAGGGCATAGGACTAGCGGGGTTGAGCCGTTCTTC. It codes for CASSLGHRTSGVEPFF.

This clonotype came up a few times. The V and J genes are TRBV4-3 and TRBJ1-2; D perhaps matches TRBD1 (5 bases). The germline gives CDR1 LGHNA, CDR2 YSLEER. The CDR3 runs 14 residues. The V end was cut by 0 bases, the J end by 4 bases, with 9 bases between. Here the CDR3 DNA reads TGCGCCAGCAGCCAAGATAGGGGTGTCTATGGCTACACCTTC. Its protein is CASSQDRGVYGYTF.

This clonotype has at least ten counts. The CDR3 nucleotides read TGTGCCAGCAGCCCTAGAGCCGGGACAGGGGTTGGTTCACCCCTCCACTTT. Encoded protein: CASSPRAGTGVGSPLHF. The chain is built from TRBV11-2 and TRBJ1-6; the match to TRBD1 covers 10 bases. CDR3 length: 17 residues. Germline CDR1 reads SGHAT; CDR2 reads FQNNGV. V lost 5 bases to trimming and J lost 9 bases; unmatched junction nucleotides: 13.

The table lists this clonotype with a few counts. V gene TRBV4-1 combines with J gene TRBJ1-1; the match to TRBD1 covers 7 bases. CDR1 and CDR2 (germline): MGHRA, YSYEKL. V trimming: 1 base; J trimming: 5 bases; junction bases outside the gene matches: 7. The CDR3 spans 15 residues. CDR3 nucleotides: TGCGCCAGCAGCCAAGCACAGGGGAGGGATACTGAAGCTTTCTTT. Encoded protein: CASSQAQGRDTEAFF.

The table lists this clonotype with a few counts. This chain joins TRBV12-3 or TRBV12-4 and TRBJ2-1; the D gene is possibly TRBD2 (6 bases). V was trimmed by 6 bases and J by 9 bases, leaving 12 bases between them. The CDR3 consists of 12 residues. In nucleotides, the CDR3 is TGTGCCAGCAGCCCCGGGGGAGCTGAGCAGTTCTTC. Its protein is CASSPGGAEQFF.

This clonotype occurred a few times. The chain couples TRBV4-3 to TRBJ1-6, with 8 bases identical to TRBD1. V lost 3 bases to trimming and J lost 8 bases; unmatched junction nucleotides: 6. This CDR3 comprises 15 residues. Germline CDR1 LGHNA, CDR2 YSLEER. The CDR3 sequence: CASSQTQGEYSPLHF. DNA of the CDR3: TGCGCCAGCAGCCAGACACAGGGGGAATATTCACCCCTCCACTTT.

V and J are TRBV7-2 and TRBJ1-2, with 8 positions matching TRBD1. The CDR3 is 15 residues long. Germline V gene data show CDR1 as SGHTA and CDR2 as FQGNSA. After removal of 5 bases from V and 6 bases from J, the junction contained 11 bases not matched to a gene. The CDR3 here is CASSPSGTTGDGYTF. The CDR3 DNA is TGTGCCAGCAGCCCCAGCGGCACGACAGGGGATGGCTACACCTTC.

The chain uses TRBV4-1 and TRBJ2-1; a possible D gene is TRBD1 (5 bases). CDR3 length equals 14 residues. Germline V gives CDR1 MGHRA, CDR2 YSYEKL. V lost 1 base and J 8 bases, leaving 12 bases between the germline ends. CDR3 bases: TGCGCCAGCAGCCAAGGCTCCTGGGGCTATGAGCAGTTCTTC. This gives the protein CASSQGSWGYEQFF.

This clonotype was recorded a few times. The chain has TRBV6-2 or TRBV6-3 and TRBJ1-4, with D unresolved. CDR1 is MNHEY and CDR2 is SVGEGT in the germline V gene. The CDR3 totals 15 residues. V was clipped by 7 bases and J by 6 bases, with 18 bases between them. The CDR3 DNA follows: TGTGCCAGCACTACCGAGACACGGGAGGATGAAAAACTGTTTTTT. Amino acid sequence: CASTTETREDEKLFF.

This rearrangement joins TRBV12-5 to TRBJ1-5, with a tentative D call TRBD1 (5 bases). This CDR3 is built from 13 residues. Trimming shortened V by 8 bases and J by 0 bases, and 8 bases separated the two germline ends. CDR1 LGHNT and CDR2 FRNRAP come from the germline V gene. The CDR3 here is CASRDDSNQPQHF. CDR3 DNA sequence: TGTGCTAGTCGGGACGATAGCAATCAGCCCCAGCATTTT.

The table lists this clonotype with a few counts. The gene calls are TRBV6-1 and TRBJ2-7; D may be TRBD1 (6 bases). This CDR3 has 14 residues. The germline V and J ends were trimmed by 5 bases and 3 bases, with 14 bases remaining between them. Germline V gene lookup returns CDR1 MNHNS and CDR2 SASEGT. Here the CDR3 reads CASSRNTGIYEQYF. The CDR3 DNA sequence: TGTGCCAGCAGTCGAAATACAGGGATCTACGAGCAGTACTTC.

This clonotype was counted a few times. The chain combines TRBV29-1 with TRBJ1-3; TRBD1 matches 11 bases. The germline gives CDR1 SQVTM, CDR2 ANQGSEA. CDR3 length: 16 residues. The V segment lost 4 bases and the J segment 8 bases; nucleotides outside the gene matches: 13. The CDR3 region is CSVGGGQGASPDTIYF. In DNA form, the CDR3 reads TGCAGCGTTGGAGGAGGACAGGGGGCTTCTCCTGACACCATATATTTT.

On this clonotype: The junction shows a germline mismatch at one end, possibly a read error. The chain joins TRBV5-4 to TRBJ1-1; possible D gene TRBD1, 5 bases. Germline V CDR1 and CDR2: SGHNT, YYREEE (reference sequence). The CDR3 loop spans 14 amino acids. The DNA for the CDR3 is TGTGCCAGCAGCGAGGGACCAATGAACACTAAAGCTTTCTTT. Translation gives CASSEGPMNTKAFF.

The chain employs TRBV7-6 and TRBJ2-5, with D possibly being TRBD1 (5 bases). In germline, CDR1 is SGHVS, CDR2 FNYEAQ. Trimming removed 0 bases at V and 3 bases at J, with 14 bases between. The CDR3 is made up of 16 amino acids. The CDR3 DNA follows: TGTGCCAGCAGCTTAGCGCCTAGGGGCCCGGAAGAGACCCAGTACTTC. It specifies CASSLAPRGPEETQYF.

This clonotype was seen ten or more times. J is TRBJ2-1 and V is TRBV7-3, with 8 bases aligning to TRBD2. The J segment lost 9 bases and the V segment lost 4 bases, leaving 8 bases of the junction unmatched. The CDR3 runs 14 residues. The germline V gene has CDR1 SGHTA and CDR2 FQGTGA. The CDR3 protein is CASSSTGGLTEQFF. DNA for the CDR3: TGTGCCAGCAGCTCAACGGGGGGGCTCACTGAGCAGTTCTTC. Complete variable domain (other parts from reference TRBV7-3 and TRBJ2-1): GAGVSQTPSNKVTEKGKYVELRCDPISGHTALYWYRQSLGQGPEFLIYFQGTGAADDSGLPNDRFFAVRPEGSVSTLKIQRTERGDSAVYLCASSSTGGLTEQFFGPGTRLTVL.

In this sample, this clonotype turned up a few times. V is TRBV7-6 and J is TRBJ2-1, with 10 nucleotides matching TRBD2. V shed 1 base and J 5 bases; nucleotides not matched to a gene: 8. The CDR3 consists of 17 residues. Germline V gene data show CDR1 as SGHVS and CDR2 as FNYEAQ. In DNA form, the CDR3 reads TGTGCCAGCAGCTTAGTAGCGGGGGGCGCCAGGGACAATGAGCAGTTCTTC. Translating it yields CASSLVAGGARDNEQFF.

This clonotype was seen more than once but under ten times. This chain uses TRBV14 with TRBJ2-7; 8 bases line up with TRBD2. CDR1 is SGHDN and CDR2 is FVKESK in the germline V gene. V trimming: 1 base; J trimming: 1 base; junction bases outside the gene matches: 6. The CDR3 loop spans 16 amino acids. CDR3 sequence: CASSQGLAGSSYEQYF. CDR3 DNA sequence: TGTGCCAGCAGCCAAGGGCTAGCGGGTTCTTCCTACGAGCAGTACTTC.